This TCR beta chain was profiled in a study of blood T cell repertoires in COVID-19 (dated by TCRdb to the early 2020s). In terms of the full investigation: The collaborator samples originated in the United States, Italy and Spain and spanned the acute and convalescent phases of COVID-19. The prospective study material was composed of cDNA or gDNA derived from T cells, B-cell-depleted T cells, or PBMCs. Deeply sampled blood TCRbeta repertoires from subjects exposed to, actively infected with, or recovered from COVID-19 were included in the dataset. The repertoires were released in a freely available public database intended as a resource for research on the immune response to SARS-CoV-2. Samples were obtained from the ongoing ImmuneRACE study (first 160 participants) and from about 1,300 subjects provided by 6 global collaborators. A de-identified subject ID, COVID-19 status, age in years and sex were almost always included in the sample metadata. Where HLA class I and class II types were available, the types were taken from metadata supplied by the sample provider, not from assay-based typing. The paper as a whole reports these results and caveats: The amount of clinical and demographic metadata varied by source and participant and was provided uncurated.

This clone is a singleton in its sample. No cognate antigen has been identified for it. Per-base qualities were not stored, and no clone one base away is much larger. For CDR1 and CDR2, the germline V gene lists SGHDN and FVKESK. V and J are truncated by 8 bases and 4 bases respectively, leaving an intervening sequence of 9 bases. The cysteine opens and the phenylalanine closes a CDR3 of 11 amino acids. Only the CDR3 DNA stays, 33 bases, in frame from base 1. Enrolling through a virtual design, the prospective study's participants ranged in age from roughly 18 to 95 years and lived across about two dozen United States geographic areas. Cohort assignment in the prospective study relied on participant-reported clinical history from a screening survey and a study questionnaire. Each participant in the prospective study had whole blood, serum and a nasopharyngeal or oropharyngeal swab collected by mobile phlebotomists. Participants in the prospective study had the option to provide additional blood draws and questionnaires over a roughly two-month period. Blood samples from the prospective study were shipped frozen or at room temperature prior to DNA extraction.

TCRbeta CDR3 regions were amplified from genomic DNA by means of the immunoSEQ Assay, a bias-controlled multiplex PCR. The authors' analysis ran thus. The number of nucleated cells in each sample was estimated from the amplification of reference gene primers within the assay. To quantify the absolute abundance of each unique TCRbeta CDR3 rearrangement, sequence reads were collapsed and filtered. For each sample, productive Simpson clonality was calculated by taking the square root of Simpson's diversity index across productive rearrangements. The table was pulled from immuneACCESS by TCRdb, which kept in-frame rearrangements only. Such tables lose some clones; where checked, under half of the loss comes from unresolved V genes, and the rest has no known cause. V, J and clone size derive from that table, while D and trimming were established from the DNA sequence. The sample records approximately 220,000 clones, around 87% of which are singletons. The top ten clonotypes cover approximately 3.5% of the sample.

The rearranged segments are TRBV14 and TRBJ2-7; the D gene is not confidently resolved. The receptor was isolated from a woman younger than 35 in a cohort exposed to, infected with or recovered from COVID-19 (not recorded which). The sample was PBMCs or T cells enriched from blood (not recorded which). The CDR3 here reads CASGRVYEQYF. The DNA is as follows: TGTGCCAGCGGCCGAGTATACGAGCAGTACTTC.